This T cell receptor (beta chain) comes out of a study of blood T cell repertoires in COVID-19. About the study: COVID-19 samples, acute and convalescent, were from the United States, Italy and Spain. PBMCs, B-cell-depleted T cells, or T cells provided the cDNA or gDNA that made up the material.

As processed by the authors: Researchers report that nucleated cell counts were estimated from reference gene primer amplification. Here immunoSEQ multiplex PCR was the method, and the copy in TCRdb shows in-frame clones only, minus some. The DNA was the basis for D and trimming; V, J and clone size are from that table. The sample consists of about 150,000 clones, around 80% of them appearing once. Participants came from roughly 23 US areas, aged roughly 18 to 89 years. Germline lookup yields CDR1 SGHVS and CDR2 FNYEAQ. V lost 3 bases and J lost 4, with 10 bases in between. The CDR3 is 14 residues long.

The clonotype comes from a woman aged 70-85 years in a cohort exposed to, infected with or recovered from COVID-19 (not recorded which). The sequencing input was PBMCs or T cells enriched from blood (not recorded which). The V gene is TRBV7-6, the J gene TRBJ2-1; TRBD1 is a possible D gene (5 bases). The CDR3, as DNA: TGTGCCAGCAGCTTGACAGAGAATTACAATGAGCAGTTCTTC. It yields the protein CASSLTENYNEQFF.